Described below is a single T cell receptor beta chain sequence and its context. The antigen is not known. This specimen belongs to a study of vaccination effects on CD4 cells after COVID-19. Study conclusions and caveats: Clones arising from infection and from vaccination showed marked clonal contraction late after vaccination.

Assay used: immunoSEQ multiplex PCR; TCRdb lists only in-frame clones, some missing. The sample contains tens of thousands of clones, 73% of which appear only once. After expansion with viral peptide pools in the ViraFEST assay, antigen-specific CD4+ T cells were sequenced. An approximately ten-day culture period preceded the isolation of CD4+ T cells. According to the study, vaccine recipients showed no prior SARS-CoV-2 infection and negative nucleocapsid antibodies. Both day 3 and day 7 saw half the medium replaced with IL-2 medium. V lost 2 bases and J lost 1, with 11 bases in between. The V gene's germline CDR1 is LGHNA and CDR2 YNFKEQ. This CDR3 has 15 residues.

The chain has TRBV4-2 and TRBJ1-1; D is possibly TRBD1 (6 bases). Here the sequenced sample was CD4+ T cells from PBMCs cultured with HCoV-OC43 spike peptides, taken before COVID-19 vaccination. Subset described: HCoV-OC43 spike overlapping peptide pool stimulation. The sequence derives from a human donor who received a COVID-19 vaccine. The CDR3 DNA follows: TGTGCCAGCAGCCAACCGGGACACCGGAACACTGAAGCTTTCTTT. This sequence encodes CASSQPGHRNTEAFF.